These 22 T cell receptor beta chains share one sample of origin, sequenced in a study of vaccination and CD4 T cells after COVID-19. The treatment: roughly 10-day PBMC culture with coronavirus spike peptide pools or control peptides (ViraFEST assay). No antigens are known for them. Cultured CD4+ T cell DNA was sequenced using the Oncomine TCR Beta short-read assay. Each CDR3 protein gets one entry after TCRdb re-called the PCR reads with MiXCR. The repertoire has tens of thousands of distinct CDR3 sequences, roughly 50% of them found once; the top ten carry under 30%. The source was CD4+ T cells from blood, cultured in vitro, collected before SARS-CoV-2 vaccination. The receptors derive from a human donor who received a COVID-19 vaccine.

This clonotype has a handful of counts. The chain has TRBV6-1 and TRBJ2-5; a possible D gene is TRBD2 (6 bases). CDR3 length: 14 amino acids. The germline V and J ends were trimmed by 6 bases and 5 bases, with 16 bases remaining between them. The V gene's germline CDR1 is MNHNS and CDR2 SASEGT. The chain's CDR3 is CASSISGVGETQYF. The CDR3 DNA follows: TGTGCCAGCAGCATCTCGGGGGTCGGGGAGACCCAGTACTTC.

A few counts support this clonotype. The chain couples TRBV24-1 to TRBJ1-4, with 12 bases aligning to TRBD1. CDR3 length equals 17 residues. Germline assignment: CDR1 KGHDR and CDR2 SFDVKD. Trimming at V came to 3 bases and at J to 8 bases, leaving 9 bases not matched to a gene. The CDR3 nucleotides read TGTGCCACCAGTGATACGGGGACAGGGGGCGTTGGAGAAAAACTGTTTTTT. Encoded protein: CATSDTGTGGVGEKLFF.

This rearrangement joins TRBV19 to TRBJ2-7, with a possible D match to TRBD2 (5 bases). Germline V lookup: CDR1 LNHDA, CDR2 SQIVND (reference sequence). Deletions cut 4 bases from V and 3 bases from J, with 10 bases between. The CDR3 length is 13 residues. CDR3 nucleotides: TGTGCCAGTAGTACGGGAAGTCTCTACGAGCAGTACTTC. It translates to CASSTGSLYEQYF.

The chain employs TRBV28 and TRBJ1-5; 7 nucleotides agree with TRBD1. V lost 0 bases to trimming and J lost 0 bases; unmatched junction nucleotides: 5. Germline CDR1 MDHEN, CDR2 SYDVKM. The CDR3 extends over 17 amino acids. CDR3 DNA: TGTGCCAGCAGTTTATGGACAGGGAGCTATAGCAATCAGCCCCAGCATTTT. This sequence encodes CASSLWTGSYSNQPQHF.

This clonotype has just a few counts. The rearrangement joins TRBV11-3 to TRBJ1-2, with a weak D call TRBD1 (5 bases). CDR3 size: 14 residues. Trimming left V 6 bases short and J 2 bases short, with 13 bases between. CDR1 is SGHNT and CDR2 is YENEEA in the germline V gene. The CDR3 spells CASSIDDRNYGYTF. The CDR3 DNA sequence: TGTGCCAGCAGTATAGATGACAGAAACTATGGCTACACCTTC.

The chain's CDR3 is CASSENRAWGNTIYF. DNA for the CDR3: TGTGCCAGCAGTGAGAACAGGGCTTGGGGAAACACCATATATTTT. The chain has TRBV2 and TRBJ1-3; D might be TRBD1 (6 bases). The germline CDR1 and CDR2 sequences are SNHLY and FYNNEI. The CDR3 is 15 amino acids. Trimming pared 3 bases from V and 4 bases from J, leaving 13 bases between. Variable domain in full (rest from reference TRBV2 and TRBJ1-3): EPEVTQTPSHQVTQMGQEVILRCVPISNHLYFYWYRQILGQKVEFLVSFYNNEISEKSEIFDDQFSVERPDGSNFTLKIRSTKLEDSAMYFCASSENRAWGNTIYFGEGSWLTVV.

The rearrangement uses TRBV12-3 or TRBV12-4 and TRBJ1-2; maybe TRBD1 (5 bases). Trimming pared 2 bases from V and 8 bases from J, leaving 15 bases between. This CDR3 region has 14 residues. The CDR3 region has the DNA TGTGCCAGCAGTTTAACGGCCAGGGCAAGCGGCTACACCTTC. Its protein is CASSLTARASGYTF.

The rearrangement links TRBV27 to TRBJ2-3; 8 positions match TRBD2. V lost 3 bases and J lost 0; bases outside the gene matches: 8. Germline lookup yields CDR1 MNHEY and CDR2 SMNVEV (reference sequence). The CDR3 runs 17 residues. CDR3 amino acids: CASSFLIAGTSTDTQYF. The DNA for the CDR3 is TGTGCCAGCAGTTTTCTCATAGCGGGGACTAGCACAGATACGCAGTATTTT.

The sample holds a few counts of this clonotype. The chain recombines TRBV7-9 with TRBJ1-6; maybe TRBD1 (5 bases). Germline-derived CDR1 and CDR2 are SEHNR and FQNEAQ (reference sequence). This CDR3 contains 17 residues. V was shortened by 1 base and J by 2 bases, with 12 bases between the two germline ends. CDR3 DNA sequence: TGTGCCAGCAGCTTAGTGGGCCAGGGAACCTATAATTCACCCCTCCACTTT. Its translation: CASSLVGQGTYNSPLHF.

This clonotype showed up just a few times. The gene calls are TRBV29-1 and TRBJ2-5, with a weak D call TRBD2 (6 bases). CDR3 size: 13 residues. V was shortened by 2 bases and J by 4 bases, with 11 bases between the two germline ends. Looked up from germline, CDR1 is SQVTM and CDR2 is ANQGSEA. CDR3 protein: CSVEREFGETQYF. The CDR3 DNA reads as TGCAGCGTTGAACGGGAGTTTGGAGAGACCCAGTACTTC.

The chain carries TRBV14 and TRBJ1-6; D unresolved. Germline loops: CDR1 SGHDN, CDR2 FVKESK. V lost 2 bases, J lost 10 bases, and 9 bases lay in between. The CDR3 has 13 residues. In nucleotides, the CDR3 is TGTGCCAGCAGCCAAATACCCAACTCACCCCTCCACTTT. It encodes CASSQIPNSPLHF.

The chain is built from TRBV5-1 and TRBJ2-7, with D uncertain. The CDR3 extends over 14 amino acids. Germline values: CDR1 SGHRS, CDR2 YFSETQ. Trimming removed 0 bases from V and 0 bases from J, with 7 bases in between. The CDR3 DNA sequence: TGCGCCAGCAGCTTGGATAGTGGCTCCTACGAGCAGTACTTC. It codes for CASSLDSGSYEQYF.

In DNA form, the CDR3 reads TGTGCCAGCATGGGACAGGGGGAATCTAGCACAGATACGCAGTATTTT. Its translation is CASMGQGESSTDTQYF. The chain uses TRBV11-3 and TRBJ2-3, with 11 bases identical to TRBD1. The CDR3 spans 16 residues. Losses at the gene ends were 7 bases for V and 0 bases for J; bases not matched to a gene: 6. Per the germline V gene, CDR1 is SGHNT and CDR2 is YENEEA. Using reference TRBV11-3 and TRBJ2-3 for the parts outside the CDR3, the full variable domain is EAGVVQSPRYKIIEKKQPVAFWCNPISGHNTLYWYLQNLGQGPELLIRYENEEAVDDSQLPKDRFSAERLKGVDSTLKIQPAELGDSAVYLCASMGQGESSTDTQYFGPGTRLTVL.

This clonotype was detected a few times. CDR3 coding DNA: TGTGCCAGCAGTCTAGGATATGGCTACACCTTC. Amino acid sequence: CASSLGYGYTF. This rearrangement joins TRBV12-3 or TRBV12-4 to TRBJ1-2; D is unresolved. V was pared by 5 bases and J by 5 bases, with 6 bases between. This CDR3 comprises 11 residues.

The rearrangement uses TRBV24-1 and TRBJ1-2; D is possibly TRBD1 (5 bases). Germline loops: CDR1 KGHDR, CDR2 SFDVKD. The CDR3 runs to 14 residues. V was shortened by 4 bases and J by 6 bases, with 14 bases between the two germline ends. CDR3 amino acids: CATSDTGLRHGYTF. The CDR3 coding sequence is TGTGCCACCAGTGACACGGGACTCAGACATGGCTACACCTTC.

The V gene is TRBV12-3 or TRBV12-4, the J gene TRBJ2-7, with TRBD1 matching 7 bases. With 6 bases clipped from V and 3 bases from J, the junction kept 8 bases outside the gene matches. The CDR3 contains 14 residues. In DNA, the CDR3 is TGTGCCAGCAGCCGGAGACAGGGCCTCTACGAGCAGTACTTC. Encoded protein: CASSRRQGLYEQYF.

J is TRBJ1-4 and V is TRBV5-5, with TRBD1 matching 10 bases. The CDR3 covers 15 residues. Germline V gene lookup returns CDR1 SGHKS and CDR2 YYEKEE (reference sequence). V gave up 3 bases and J gave up 7 bases; unmatched junction bases: 6. For the CDR3, the DNA is TGTGCCAGCAGCTGGGGACAGGGGCGCTCTGAAAAACTGTTTTTT. Translating it yields CASSWGQGRSEKLFF.

This clonotype has just a few counts. The chain uses TRBV9 and TRBJ1-1; D perhaps matches TRBD1 (5 bases). V was cut by 0 bases and J by 1 base, with 7 bases left in between. There are 14 residues in the CDR3. Germline V gene data show CDR1 as SGDLS and CDR2 as YYNGEE. As DNA, the CDR3 is TGTGCCAGCAGCGTAGACGGGGCGAACACTGAAGCTTTCTTT. It translates to CASSVDGANTEAFF.

CDR3 coding DNA: TGTGCCAGCAGGAATGGATTGAGGCAGAACACTGAAGCTTTCTTT. This sequence encodes CASRNGLRQNTEAFF. The genes are TRBV5-3 and TRBJ1-1; D unclear. TRBV5-3 is marked as an open reading frame, function uncertain. The CDR3 has 15 residues. Between the trimmed V and J ends, which lost 8 bases and 1 base, there was a span of 18 bases.

The chain employs TRBV2 and TRBJ2-3; a possible D gene is TRBD2 (6 bases). The CDR3 is made up of 14 amino acids. Per germline, CDR1 SNHLY and CDR2 FYNNEI. Trimming removed 6 bases at V and 2 bases at J, with 12 bases between. CDR3 sequence reads: CASRISGVTDTQYF. DNA of the CDR3: TGTGCCAGCAGAATCTCGGGGGTCACAGATACGCAGTATTTT.

The chain uses TRBV7-9 and TRBJ1-2; maybe TRBD1 (5 bases). V was clipped by 1 base and J by 1 base, with 7 bases between them. This CDR3 comprises 14 residues. Germline V CDR1 and CDR2: SEHNR, FQNEAQ (reference sequence). The CDR3 region has the DNA TGTGCCAGCAGCTTAGACAGGTTTAACTATGGCTACACCTTC. Encoded protein: CASSLDRFNYGYTF.

The chain uses TRBV11-2 and TRBJ2-5; no clear D. V shed 2 bases and J shed 5 bases, with 15 bases lying between them. CDR1 is SGHAT and CDR2 is FQNNGV in the germline V gene. The length of the CDR3 is 15 residues. DNA of the CDR3: TGTGCCAGCAGCTTACCAGGAAATAGGCGGGAGACCCAGTACTTC. Translated: CASSLPGNRRETQYF.